The next 20 T cell receptor beta chains were all read from a single sample in a study of CD4 T cells in relation to SARS-CoV-2 and coronaviruses. Antigens of these TCRs are unknown. CD4+ T cells from unexposed donors were obtained before the COVID-19 pandemic (2011-2018). CD4+ T cells were isolated from the cells after about ten days of culture. The method was immunoSEQ multiplex PCR; TCRdb's version includes in-frame clones alone and lacks a portion of them. The table includes tens of thousands of clones, under 80% detected once. Sequencing was performed on CD4+ T cells from PBMCs, cultured in vitro. These receptors originate from a human donor in good health.

The chain combines TRBV7-2 with TRBJ2-2, with TRBD1 as a possible D gene (6 bases). Germline V lookup: CDR1 SGHTA, CDR2 FQGNSA. CDR3 length: 15 residues. V gave up 1 base and J gave up 6 bases, with 12 bases separating them. CDR3 loop: CASSLGQGTAGELFF. In nucleotides, the CDR3 is TGTGCCAGCAGCTTAGGGCAGGGGACGGCCGGGGAGCTGTTTTTT.

The chain has TRBV6-2 or TRBV6-3 and TRBJ1-5; 7 nucleotides agree with TRBD1. Germline V CDR1 and CDR2: MNHEY, SVGEGT. Trimming removed 3 bases from V and 8 bases from J; junction bases left unmatched: 13. The CDR3 covers 16 residues. The CDR3 DNA reads TGTGCCAGCAGTTATCGGTACGGTACAGGGGTAAAGCCCCAGCATTTT. Translation gives CASSYRYGTGVKPQHF.

The chain carries TRBV19 and TRBJ2-4; the D is unclear. Germline V gives CDR1 LNHDA, CDR2 SQIVND (reference sequence). With 1 base removed from V and 0 bases from J, the gap between germline ends came to 10 bases. There are 16 residues in the CDR3. Here the CDR3 reads CASSIVGVLAKNIQYF. The CDR3 DNA reads as TGTGCCAGTAGTATAGTTGGGGTGCTAGCCAAAAACATTCAGTACTTC.

The rearrangement links TRBV23-1 to TRBJ2-1; 7 nucleotides line up with TRBD2. TRBV23-1 is marked as an open reading frame, function uncertain. V dropped 8 bases and J dropped 0; count of bases not matched to a gene: 7. The CDR3 is 15 amino acids. CDR3 residues: CASGGDKSSYNEQFF. The CDR3 nucleotides read TGCGCCAGCGGGGGGGATAAGAGCTCCTACAATGAGCAGTTCTTC.

The chain is built from TRBV15 and TRBJ2-7, with TRBD2 identical over 11 bases. Germline V lookup: CDR1 LNHNV, CDR2 YYDKDF (reference sequence). The CDR3 length is 19 residues. With V trimmed by 0 bases and J by 5 bases, 15 bases remained unmatched. This CDR3 is CATSRDRLAGGRFHDEQYF. The CDR3 DNA sequence: TGTGCCACCAGCAGAGATAGGCTAGCGGGAGGACGCTTTCACGACGAGCAGTACTTC.

The rearrangement links TRBV7-9 to TRBJ2-7; possibly TRBD2 for D (6 bases). Per germline, CDR1 SEHNR and CDR2 FQNEAQ (reference sequence). The CDR3 is 12 residues long. With 2 bases removed from V and 5 bases from J, the gap between germline ends came to 7 bases. CDR3 sequence reads: CASSLTGDEQYF. CDR3 DNA sequence: TGTGCCAGCAGCTTAACGGGAGACGAGCAGTACTTC.

Only a few counts were recorded for this clone. The chain uses TRBV7-9 and TRBJ2-7; D is undetermined. CDR3 size: 13 residues. Between the trimmed V and J ends, which lost 1 base and 1 base, there was a span of 5 bases. Germline assignment: CDR1 SEHNR and CDR2 FQNEAQ (reference sequence). CDR3 sequence reads: CASSLVWSYEQYF. The CDR3 DNA follows: TGTGCCAGCAGCTTAGTGTGGTCCTACGAGCAGTACTTC.

This rearrangement joins TRBV7-9 to TRBJ1-2; TRBD1 aligns across 7 bases. CDR3 length equals 12 residues. The germline gives CDR1 SEHNR, CDR2 FQNEAQ (reference sequence). The V gene end was trimmed by 5 bases and the J gene end by 7 bases; junction bases not matched to a gene: 4. The CDR3 is CASSRDRAGYTF. The CDR3 nucleotides read TGTGCCAGCAGCAGAGACAGGGCTGGCTACACCTTC.

The chain recombines TRBV29-1 with TRBJ2-3, with D possibly being TRBD2 (6 bases). Trimming removed 7 bases from V and 1 base from J, with 15 bases in between. CDR3 length equals 14 residues. Germline V gene lookup returns CDR1 SQVTM and CDR2 ANQGSEA. For the CDR3, the DNA is TGCAGCGCCTTATCGGGACTGCGCACAGATACGCAGTATTTT. This sequence encodes CSALSGLRTDTQYF.

The chain joins TRBV9 to TRBJ2-5; D call uncertain. The ends were cut back, 4 bases at V and 3 bases at J, with 10 bases in the middle. The CDR3 runs to 13 residues. Germline V gene data show CDR1 as SGDLS and CDR2 as YYNGEE. The CDR3 bases are TGTGCCAGCAGCTCAGACATAGAAGAGACCCAGTACTTC. It codes for CASSSDIEETQYF. Full variable domain (outside the CDR3, taken from reference TRBV9 and TRBJ2-5): DSGVTQTPKHLITATGQRVTLRCSPRSGDLSVYWYQQSLDQGLQFLIQYYNGEERAKGNILERFSAQQFPDLHSELNLSSLELGDSALYFCASSSDIEETQYFGPGTRLLVL.

V usage is TRBV9 and J usage is TRBJ2-7; D may be TRBD1 (5 bases). Deletions cut 0 bases from V and 7 bases from J, with 11 bases between. The CDR3 covers 13 residues. The germline V gene encodes CDR1 SGDLS and CDR2 YYNGEE. This CDR3 is CASSVVAQGEQYF. CDR3 DNA sequence: TGTGCCAGCAGCGTAGTGGCGCAGGGTGAGCAGTACTTC.

The rearrangement links TRBV4-3 to TRBJ2-3, with 9 bases aligning to TRBD2. Germline lookup yields CDR1 LGHNA and CDR2 YSLEER. After removal of 0 bases from V and 6 bases from J, the junction contained 4 bases not matched to a gene. CDR3 size: 15 residues. CDR3 coding DNA: TGCGCCAGCAGCCAAGATCGCGGGGGGGCGGATACGCAGTATTTT. Amino acids: CASSQDRGGADTQYF.

The chain uses TRBV4-1 and TRBJ1-2; D perhaps matches TRBD1 (5 bases). The germline V and J ends were trimmed by 0 bases and 3 bases, with 14 bases remaining between them. From germline, CDR1 is MGHRA and CDR2 YSYEKL. CDR3 length: 16 amino acids. The CDR3: CASSQDPKGRYYGYTF. The CDR3 DNA sequence: TGCGCCAGCAGCCAAGATCCGAAGGGGCGATACTATGGCTACACCTTC.

The gene calls are TRBV7-9 and TRBJ2-3, with 7 positions matching TRBD1. CDR1 is SEHNR and CDR2 is FQNEAQ in the germline V gene (reference sequence). Trimming took 5 bases from V and 3 from J; bases not matched to a gene: 11. The CDR3 length is 16 residues. The chain's CDR3 is CASSHILTGETDTQYF. In DNA, the CDR3 is TGTGCCAGCAGCCATATCCTAACAGGGGAAACAGATACGCAGTATTTT.

The chain has TRBV4-2 and TRBJ2-5; D is perhaps TRBD2 (7 bases). The length of the CDR3 is 15 residues. Germline assignment: CDR1 LGHNA and CDR2 YNFKEQ. V was pared by 4 bases and J by 1 base, with 13 bases between. The CDR3 is CASSPEGGTQETQYF. The CDR3 bases are TGTGCCAGCAGCCCAGAGGGGGGGACCCAAGAGACCCAGTACTTC.

The V and J genes are TRBV6-1 and TRBJ1-5; D is unresolved. The V end lost 3 bases, the J end lost 5 bases, and 11 bases lay between the germline ends. CDR3 length: 14 residues. From germline, CDR1 is MNHNS and CDR2 SASEGT. This CDR3 is CASSELRGYQPQHF. The CDR3 nucleotides read TGTGCCAGCAGTGAGTTGCGGGGTTATCAGCCCCAGCATTTT.

This rearrangement joins TRBV7-3 to TRBJ2-1, with 13 nucleotides matching TRBD2. CDR3 length: 16 amino acids. V shed 5 bases and J 5 bases; nucleotides not matched to a gene: 6. The germline CDR1 and CDR2 sequences are SGHTA and FQGTGA. The CDR3 protein is CASSRFGTSGDNEQFF. The DNA for the CDR3 is TGTGCCAGCAGCCGTTTCGGGACTAGCGGGGACAATGAGCAGTTCTTC.

This clone was seen a handful of times. The CDR3 reads CASSPIGGEGYF. For the CDR3, the DNA is TGTGCCAGCTCACCAATTGGGGGAGAGGGTTATTTT. The chain recombines TRBV18 with TRBJ2-3; D is perhaps TRBD1 or TRBD2 (5 bases each). The germline gives CDR1 KGHSH, CDR2 LQKENI. The V gene lost 2 bases and the J gene lost 15 bases, with 15 bases spanning the gap. This CDR3 comprises 12 residues. The full variable domain, with the rest looked up from reference TRBV18 and TRBJ2-3, is NAGVMQNPRHLVRRRGQEARLRCSPMKGHSHVYWYRQLPEEGLKFMVYLQKENIIDESGMPKERFSAEFPKEGPSILRIQQVVRGDSAAYFCASSPIGGEGYFGPGTRLTVL.

The V call is TRBV5-1, the J call TRBJ2-3; tentatively, D is TRBD1 (5 bases). Germline V gives CDR1 SGHRS, CDR2 YFSETQ. The CDR3 is 15 amino acids. Trimming took off 0 bases at V and 0 bases at J, with 8 bases between the two ends. In DNA form, the CDR3 reads TGCGCCAGCAGCTTGGCCAGGGAAAGCACAGATACGCAGTATTTT. The encoded protein is CASSLARESTDTQYF.

The chain uses TRBV5-8 and TRBJ2-3; D is uncertain. CDR1 and CDR2 (germline): SGHTS, YDEGEE. There are 13 residues in the CDR3. V shed 2 bases and J shed 6 bases, with 10 bases lying between them. The CDR3 reads CASSFSGFDTQYF. The CDR3 nucleotides are TGTGCCAGCAGCTTCTCCGGTTTCGATACGCAGTATTTT.